This TCR beta chain was recorded in a study of blood T cell repertoires in COVID-19. Method: immunoSEQ multiplex PCR; TCRdb's copy keeps in-frame clones and lacks some. This sample carries approximately 220,000 clones, about four fifths of them seen once, and the ten largest clones take 4.8%. The count of this clone is one. This CDR3 spans 12 amino acids. V shed 3 bases and J 10 bases; nucleotides not matched to a gene: 3. The rearrangement links TRBV12-3 or TRBV12-4 to TRBJ2-1; 7 nucleotides line up with TRBD1. Source material: PBMCs or T cells enriched from blood (not recorded which). This clonotype originated in a woman aged 45-60 years who had been exposed to COVID-19. The CDR3, as DNA: TGTGCCAGCAGTTTCAGGGGGTGGGAGCAGTTCTTC. The encoded protein is CASSFRGWEQFF.